The entry that follows covers one T cell receptor beta chain sequence. Its antigen is not identified. The length of the CDR3 is 16 residues. Germline values: CDR1 MGHRA, CDR2 YSYEKL. Trimming removed 1 base from V and 5 bases from J, with 17 bases in between. This specimen comes from a study of cytomegalovirus exposure and HLA in healthy donors. Study-wide results and caveats: In an earlier analysis, in around 590 donors, most V segments appeared productive either ~87% or ~30% of the time. TRBV6-2, TRBV6-3 and other indistinguishable V segments were excluded. Across donors, presence/absence analyses took sequencing depth to be roughly uniform. Associated with cytomegalovirus, according to the listing, were about 160 TCR beta chains.

PCR amplification relied on 60 Vbeta primers (plus 13 Jbeta primers). The data were produced by immunoSEQ multiplex PCR, yet TCRdb's version contains in-frame clones alone and is incomplete. The table shows some 65,000 clones, with 62% occurring only once. The clonotype comes from a man aged 25-45 years in good health and CMV-seronegative. The J gene is TRBJ1-1, the V gene TRBV4-1, with D perhaps TRBD1 (6 bases). Material for sequencing was PBMCs. The DNA of the CDR3 is TGCGCCAGCAGCCAAGTCGAAAGAACAGGGAAAACTGAAGCTTTCTTT. As protein: CASSQVERTGKTEAFF.